Listed below are T cell receptor beta chains from one sample, sequenced in a study of T cell responses to AZD1222 COVID-19 vaccine. TCRdb's copy holds only in-frame clones and misses some; the assay was immunoSEQ multiplex PCR. Altogether over 95,000 clones are present, just over 90% being singletons, with the ten largest covering roughly an eighth. Sequenced here: peripheral blood, sampled on day 0 of AZD1222 vaccination. These receptors came from an adult in good health. Each CDR3 is given with its conserved first and last residue. Each record gives: D gene, V gene, J gene, clone size, CDR3 DNA, CDR3 protein. A D gene is named only where the DNA matches it firmly. The size entry is marked missing in some rows and otherwise reads once, few, many or a size class.

-,TRBV20-1,TRBJ1-6,-,TGCAGTGCTAGTGTCGGCAGCCCGAATTCACCCCTCCACTTT,CSASVGSPNSPLHF
-,TRBV3-1/TRBV3-2,TRBJ1-1,-,TGTGCCAGCAGCGCAAGGACAGACTTCCGAGCTGAAGCTTTCTTT,CASSARTDFRAEAFF
-,TRBV20-1,TRBJ2-1,-,TGCAGTGCTAGCGACAATGAGCAGTTCTTC,CSASDNEQFF
-,TRBV5-6,TRBJ1-2,-,TGTGCCAGCAGCTTGAAAGGATCTGGCTACACCTTC,CASSLKGSGYTF
TRBD1,TRBV29-1,TRBJ1-1,-,TGCAGCGTCGGACAGGGGAACACTGAAGCTTTCTTT,CSVGQGNTEAFF
-,TRBV28,TRBJ2-7,-,TGTGCCAGCAGTCCTACCCAGAAGACAGGAGACGAGCAGTACTTC,CASSPTQKTGDEQYF
TRBD1,TRBV2,TRBJ1-6,-,TGTGCCAGCACTGGGACAGGGGCTTTTACCCTCCACTTT,CASTGTGAFTLHF
-,TRBV9,TRBJ1-2,-,TGTGCCAGCAGCGTAGATTACCGGGTCCTATATGGCTACACCTTC,CASSVDYRVLYGYTF
TRBD1,TRBV5-5,TRBJ2-5,-,TGTGCCAGCAGCCAGGGACAGGGTGAGGAGACCCAGTACTTC,CASSQGQGEETQYF
-,TRBV5-1,TRBJ1-1,-,TGCGCCAGCAGCTCGCAGATGAACACTGAAGCTTTCTTT,CASSSQMNTEAFF
-,TRBV15,TRBJ1-1,-,TGTGCCACCAGCAGAGATCTTCGTGGGACTGAAGCTTTCTTT,CATSRDLRGTEAFF
TRBD2,TRBV30,TRBJ2-7,once,TGTGCCTGGAGTGTACCTCCAGCGGGAGGGCCCTCCTACGAGCAGTACTTC,CAWSVPPAGGPSYEQYF
-,TRBV29-1,TRBJ1-2,-,TGCAGCGTTGAAGATCCCAGGGGTGGCTACACCTTC,CSVEDPRGGYTF
TRBD1,TRBV6-6,TRBJ1-1,once,TGTGCCAGCAGTCAGGGACAGGAGAACACTGAAGCTTTCTTT,CASSQGQENTEAFF
-,TRBV12-5,TRBJ2-1,-,TGTGCTAGTGGCCTTAGCGGAAGCTCCTACAATGAGCAGTTCTTC,CASGLSGSSYNEQFF
-,TRBV2,TRBJ1-4,-,TGTGCCAGCAGTGATGGGTTAGGGGCCCCCGAAAAACTGTTTTTT,CASSDGLGAPEKLFF
-,TRBV4-1,TRBJ1-2,-,TGCGCCAGCAGCCAAGCTGGGACGCCCGACACCTTC,CASSQAGTPDTF
-,TRBV28,TRBJ1-2,-,TGTGCCAGCACCCCCCAGGGCACCCTAAGGAACTATGGCTACACCTTC,CASTPQGTLRNYGYTF
TRBD1,TRBV11-2,TRBJ1-2,-,TGTGCCAGCAGCCTGGACAGGGGACCCTATGGCTACACCTTC,CASSLDRGPYGYTF
-,TRBV19,TRBJ1-5,-,TGTGCCAGTATCGGGGGCAGGCTCAATCAGCCCCAGCATTTT,CASIGGRLNQPQHF
-,TRBV15,TRBJ1-2,-,TGTGCCACCAGCAGAGGGTATGGAGGCTACACCTTC,CATSRGYGGYTF
-,TRBV6-4,TRBJ2-2,-,TGTGCCAGCAGTGACGCCAACACCGGGGAGCTGTTTTTT,CASSDANTGELFF
-,TRBV7-2,TRBJ1-2,once,TGTGCCAGCAGCTTAGCGGCTCCCGACGGGGGCTCTAACTATGGCTACACCTTC,CASSLAAPDGGSNYGYTF
TRBD1,TRBV3-1/TRBV3-2,TRBJ1-5,once,TGTGCCAGCAGCCAACAGGGGGCGAGCAATCAGCCCCAGCATTTT,CASSQQGASNQPQHF
-,TRBV28,TRBJ2-1,-,TGTGCCAGCAGCCCCGGGACCGTACGCAATGAGCAGTTCTTC,CASSPGTVRNEQFF
TRBD1,TRBV3-1/TRBV3-2,TRBJ1-4,-,TGTGCCAGCAGCTTCCCGGACAGGGGGCGTGAAAAACTGTTTTTT,CASSFPDRGREKLFF
-,TRBV5-1,TRBJ2-5,-,TGCGCCAGCAAATGGGGCAGGGGTCGAAAGACCCAGTACTTC,CASKWGRGRKTQYF
-,TRBV5-5,TRBJ2-7,-,TGTGCCAGCAGCATTGGCGGGGTACACTACGAGCAGTACTTC,CASSIGGVHYEQYF
-,TRBV25-1,TRBJ2-7,once,TGTGCCAGCAGTGAATACTCATTAGCACCCACCTACGAGCAGTACTTC,CASSEYSLAPTYEQYF
-,TRBV4-1,TRBJ2-7,once,TGCGCCAGCAGCCTACGACATCCTACATACGACGAGCAGTACTTC,CASSLRHPTYDEQYF
-,TRBV5-4,TRBJ2-3,-,TGTGCCAGCAGCCCGTGGACAGTTTCAGATACGCAGTATTTT,CASSPWTVSDTQYF
TRBD1,TRBV5-5,TRBJ2-5,-,TGTGCCAGCAGCCCAGCGACAGGGCGGTTAGGGACCCAGTACTTC,CASSPATGRLGTQYF
TRBD1,TRBV27,TRBJ1-2,-,TGTGCCAGCAGTCTCGGACAGGGTGACGGCTACACCTTC,CASSLGQGDGYTF
-,TRBV27,TRBJ2-7,few,TGTGCCAGCAGCTCGATGGGGATGGGTCCTCAAAACTACGAGCAGTACTTC,CASSSMGMGPQNYEQYF
TRBD1,TRBV5-5,TRBJ1-2,few,TGTGCCAGCAGCCGACAGGGGGCGGGCTATGGCTACACCTTC,CASSRQGAGYGYTF
-,TRBV11-1,TRBJ1-1,-,TGTGCCAGCAGCTTAGGGCAGGGCAACACTGAAGCTTTCTTT,CASSLGQGNTEAFF
-,TRBV25-1,TRBJ2-2,-,TGTGCCAGCAGTGACGGGGACCGAAACACCGGGGAGCTGTTTTTT,CASSDGDRNTGELFF
-,TRBV5-1,TRBJ2-5,-,TGCGCCAGCGACCTGAAGAGGGGAAGGGCTAGCGAACTAATTAAGCAAGAGACCCAGTACTTC,CASDLKRGRASELIKQETQYF
-,TRBV6-1,TRBJ2-5,-,TGTGCCAGCAGTGAAGACCCAGGGGCAATTTGGACCCAGTACTTC,CASSEDPGAIWTQYF
TRBD1,TRBV10-3,TRBJ1-4,-,TGTGCCATCAGCGTCGGGACAGGGGACCAAAAACTGTTTTTT,CAISVGTGDQKLFF
TRBD1,TRBV19,TRBJ1-2,-,TGTGCCAGTAGTAACCGGGACAGGGATGGCTACACCTTC,CASSNRDRDGYTF
TRBD2,TRBV5-6,TRBJ2-1,-,TGTGCCAGCAGCTTCACGGGACTAGCGGGAGTCAATGAGCAGTTCTTC,CASSFTGLAGVNEQFF
-,TRBV6-5,TRBJ1-3,-,TGTGCCAGCAGAACTAGCGTTGGAAACACCATATATTTT,CASRTSVGNTIYF
TRBD2,TRBV3-1/TRBV3-2,TRBJ2-1,-,TGTGCCAGCAGCCAATGGGGCGGGGGGGCTACCAATGAGCAGTTCTTC,CASSQWGGGATNEQFF
-,TRBV7-8,TRBJ2-7,-,TGTGCCAGCAGCTTAGTTCCAGGTCCAGCGCAGTACTTC,CASSLVPGPAQYF
TRBD2,TRBV9,TRBJ2-1,-,TGTGCCAGCAGCGCAAGCGGGGGGGCCAGGGATGAGCAGTTCTTC,CASSASGGARDEQFF
TRBD1,TRBV5-1,TRBJ2-6,-,TGCGCCAGCAGCTTCCCGGGACAGGGAATGAACTCTGGGGCCAACGTCCTGACTTTC,CASSFPGQGMNSGANVLTF
-,TRBV6-4,TRBJ1-6,-,TGTGCCAGCAGTGACCCGGACTCTTACTTAGCCCCTGGCTCCTATAATTCACCCCTCCACTTT,CASSDPDSYLAPGSYNSPLHF
-,TRBV5-5,TRBJ2-7,-,TGTGCCAGCAGCTTGCAGGGGCCTATCTACGAGCAGTACTTC,CASSLQGPIYEQYF
-,TRBV5-4,TRBJ1-5,-,TGTGCCAGCAGCTTGAGTGGGGAGCAGCCCCAGCATTTT,CASSLSGEQPQHF
-,TRBV5-4,TRBJ2-2,-,TGTGCCAGTTTAGATGCCGGGGAGCTGTTTTTT,CASLDAGELFF
TRBD1,TRBV2,TRBJ1-2,-,TGTGCCAGCAGAGGACAGGGGCACTATGGCTACACCTTC,CASRGQGHYGYTF
TRBD1,TRBV20-1,TRBJ1-5,-,TGCAGTGCCAGTGCCGGGACAGGTGACAATCAGCCCCAGCATTTT,CSASAGTGDNQPQHF
TRBD2,TRBV6-2/TRBV6-3,TRBJ2-4,-,TGTGCCAGCAGTTATAGGGTCCGCAGACTAGCGGGCGGAGGGGGAAACATTCAGTACTTC,CASSYRVRRLAGGGGNIQYF
-,TRBV9,TRBJ1-1,few,TGTGCCAGCAGCTACGGGGGGGAGTACACTGAAGCTTTCTTT,CASSYGGEYTEAFF
TRBD2,TRBV5-8,TRBJ2-4,-,TGTGCCAGCAGCCTTGCTCTAGCGGGAACTCAAAACATTCAGTACTTC,CASSLALAGTQNIQYF